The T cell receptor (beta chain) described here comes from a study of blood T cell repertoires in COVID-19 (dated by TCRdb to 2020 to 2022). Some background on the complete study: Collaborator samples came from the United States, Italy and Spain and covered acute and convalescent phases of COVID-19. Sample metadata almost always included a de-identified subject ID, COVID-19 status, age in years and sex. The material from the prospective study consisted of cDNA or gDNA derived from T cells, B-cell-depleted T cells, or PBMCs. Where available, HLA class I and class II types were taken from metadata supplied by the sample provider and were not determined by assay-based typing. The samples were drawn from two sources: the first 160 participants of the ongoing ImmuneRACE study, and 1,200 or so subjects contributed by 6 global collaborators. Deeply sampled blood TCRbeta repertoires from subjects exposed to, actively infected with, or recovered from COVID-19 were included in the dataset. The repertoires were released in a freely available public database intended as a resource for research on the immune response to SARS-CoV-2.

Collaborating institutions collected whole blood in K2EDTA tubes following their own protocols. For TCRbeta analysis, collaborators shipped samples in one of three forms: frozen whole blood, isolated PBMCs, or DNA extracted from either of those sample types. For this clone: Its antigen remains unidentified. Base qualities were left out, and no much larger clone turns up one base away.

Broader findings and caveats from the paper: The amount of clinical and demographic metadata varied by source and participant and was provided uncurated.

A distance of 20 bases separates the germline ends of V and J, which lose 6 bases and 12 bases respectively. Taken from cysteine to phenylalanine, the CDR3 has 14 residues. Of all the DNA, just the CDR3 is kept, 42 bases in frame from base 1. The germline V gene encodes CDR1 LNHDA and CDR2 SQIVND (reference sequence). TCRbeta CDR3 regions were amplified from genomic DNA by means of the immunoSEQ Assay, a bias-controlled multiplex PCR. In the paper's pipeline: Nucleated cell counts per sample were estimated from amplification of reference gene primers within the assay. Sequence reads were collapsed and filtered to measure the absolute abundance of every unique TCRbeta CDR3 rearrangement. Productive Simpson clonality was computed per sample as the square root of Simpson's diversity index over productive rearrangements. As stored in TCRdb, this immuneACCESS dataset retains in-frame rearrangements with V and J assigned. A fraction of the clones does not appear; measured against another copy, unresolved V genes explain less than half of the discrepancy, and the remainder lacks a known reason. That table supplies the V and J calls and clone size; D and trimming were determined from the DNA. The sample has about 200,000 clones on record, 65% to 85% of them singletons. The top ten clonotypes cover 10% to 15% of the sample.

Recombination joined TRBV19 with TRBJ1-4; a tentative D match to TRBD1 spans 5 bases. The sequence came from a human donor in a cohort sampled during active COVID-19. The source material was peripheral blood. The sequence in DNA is TGTGCCAGTAGCTCTAAGTCCAGGGAGGACCAACTGTTTTTT. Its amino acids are CASSSKSREDQLFF.